A single sample gave rise to the 21 T cell receptor beta chains below, sequenced in a study of blood T cell repertoires in COVID-19. Some clones are missing from TCRdb's copy, which holds only in-frame ones; the method was immunoSEQ multiplex PCR. The table shows nearly 300,000 clones, with around nine tenths occurring only once. Specimen: PBMCs or T cells enriched from blood (not recorded which). These receptors originate from a woman in her fifties or sixties who had been exposed to COVID-19.

The V and J genes are TRBV28 and TRBJ1-2; D remains unclear. Per the germline V gene, CDR1 is MDHEN and CDR2 is SYDVKM. Deletions cut 3 bases from V and 7 bases from J, with 12 bases between. CDR3 length equals 13 residues. This chain's CDR3 is CASSFSGSGGYTF. Here the CDR3 DNA reads TGTGCCAGCAGTTTCTCCGGCAGCGGTGGCTACACCTTC.

This clone was counted a single time. The rearrangement uses TRBV7-6 and TRBJ1-4; 8 bases fit TRBD1. The CDR3 covers 15 residues. The V gene end was trimmed by 2 bases and the J gene end by 7 bases; junction bases not matched to a gene: 6. Looked up from germline, CDR1 is SGHVS and CDR2 is FNYEAQ. The CDR3 DNA follows: TGTGCCAGCAGCTTACAGACAGGGGCGGGTGAAAAACTGTTTTTT. Translation: CASSLQTGAGEKLFF.

The CDR3 sequence is CASSGRQGAGGNTIYF. The CDR3 nucleotides are TGTGCCAGCAGTGGTCGACAGGGGGCGGGAGGAAACACCATATATTTT. V and J are TRBV6-1 and TRBJ1-3, with 10 bases identical to TRBD1. The CDR3 runs to 16 residues. Germline-derived CDR1 and CDR2 are MNHNS and SASEGT. Trimming at V came to 4 bases and at J to 4 bases, leaving 7 bases not matched to a gene.

In its sample, this clone was seen a few times. The rearrangement links TRBV4-1 to TRBJ1-6; D call uncertain. The CDR3 runs 16 residues. V was pared by 0 bases and J by 2 bases, with 8 bases between. From germline, CDR1 is MGHRA and CDR2 YSYEKL. CDR3 sequence reads: CASSQEGQPYNSPLHF. CDR3 DNA: TGCGCCAGCAGCCAAGAGGGCCAGCCCTATAATTCACCCCTCCACTTT.

This chain links TRBV5-1 with TRBJ1-3; maybe TRBD1 (6 bases). The CDR3 covers 13 residues. Germline-derived CDR1 and CDR2 are SGHRS and YFSETQ. V was clipped by 4 bases and J by 2 bases, with 7 bases between them. CDR3 amino acids: CASSEGAGNTIYF. The CDR3 region has the DNA TGCGCCAGCAGCGAGGGGGCTGGAAACACCATATATTTT.

The CDR3 DNA reads TGTGCCAGCAGCTTAGACCCCCGGGACAGGGTCGGTCAGCCCCAGCATTTT. It specifies CASSLDPRDRVGQPQHF. V usage is TRBV7-4 and J usage is TRBJ1-5; the match to TRBD1 covers 9 bases. Germline lookup yields CDR1 SGHVT and CDR2 SQSDAQ. CDR3 size: 17 residues. J was trimmed by 6 bases and V by 1 base; bases with no gene match: 10. Full variable domain (outside the CDR3, taken from reference TRBV7-4 and TRBJ1-5): GAGVSQSPRYKVAKRGRDVALRCDSISGHVTLYWYRQTLGQGSEVLTYSQSDAQRDKSGRPSGRFSAERPERSVSTLKIQRTEQGDSAVYLCASSLDPRDRVGQPQHFGDGTRLSIL.

The chain couples TRBV12-3 or TRBV12-4 to TRBJ1-4; no clear D. Trimming stripped 7 bases from V and 7 bases from J, with 13 bases between. The CDR3 has 13 amino acids. This CDR3 is CASTSDWAEKLFF. The CDR3 DNA reads as TGTGCCAGCACCTCTGATTGGGCTGAAAAACTGTTTTTT.

The chain carries TRBV19 and TRBJ2-1; D is undetermined. In germline, CDR1 is LNHDA, CDR2 SQIVND (reference sequence). The CDR3 runs 15 residues. V was shortened by 6 bases and J by 0 bases, with 12 bases between the two germline ends. The CDR3 is CASRDLPSSYNEQFF. CDR3 nucleotides: TGTGCCAGTAGAGATCTCCCGAGCTCCTACAATGAGCAGTTCTTC. Full variable domain (rest looked up from reference TRBV19 and TRBJ2-1): DGGITQSPKYLFRKEGQNVTLSCEQNLNHDAMYWYRQDPGQGLRLIYYSQIVNDFQKGDIAEGYSVSREKKESFPLTVTSAQKNPTAFYLCASRDLPSSYNEQFFGPGTRLTVL.

The chain couples TRBV28 to TRBJ1-4; no firm D call. V was cut by 7 bases and J by 4 bases, with 13 bases left in between. CDR3 size: 14 residues. The germline CDR1 and CDR2 sequences are MDHEN and SYDVKM. CDR3 nucleotide sequence: TGTGCCAGCAATGGTGGGCAGAGTAATGAAAAACTGTTTTTT. It yields the protein CASNGGQSNEKLFF.

This chain connects TRBV10-3 to TRBJ2-3; 8 bases fit TRBD1. The germline gives CDR1 ENHRY, CDR2 SYGVKD. This CDR3 comprises 14 residues. Trimming took 11 bases from V and 4 from J; bases not matched to a gene: 11. Here the CDR3 DNA reads TGTGCCGTCTCTGGGACAGGATCGTCAGATACGCAGTATTTT. Amino acid sequence: CAVSGTGSSDTQYF.

V usage is TRBV5-4 and J usage is TRBJ1-4; 9 positions agree with TRBD1. The ends lost 1 base at V and 8 bases at J; junction bases unmatched: 6. Germline V gives CDR1 SGHNT, CDR2 YYREEE (reference sequence). The CDR3 spans 15 residues. DNA for the CDR3: TGTGCCAGCAGCTTGACCGGGACAGGGAAAGAAAAACTGTTTTTT. This codes for CASSLTGTGKEKLFF.

This chain uses TRBV5-1 with TRBJ1-1; unclear D gene. Trimming shortened V by 3 bases and J by 1 base, and 7 bases separated the two germline ends. CDR1 is SGHRS, CDR2 YFSETQ, per germline. The CDR3 spans 13 residues. CDR3 protein: CASSSPGNTEAFF. The CDR3, as DNA: TGCGCCAGCAGCTCCCCGGGGAACACTGAAGCTTTCTTT.

The chain is built from TRBV24-1 and TRBJ1-2; tentative D call: TRBD1 (5 bases). CDR1 KGHDR and CDR2 SFDVKD come from the germline V gene. V was shortened by 1 base and J by 6 bases, with 20 bases between the two germline ends. This CDR3 region has 17 residues. The CDR3: CATSDFSTDSPMDGYTF. As DNA, the CDR3 is TGTGCCACCAGTGATTTTTCGACAGACTCTCCTATGGATGGCTACACCTTC.

The genes are TRBV6-5 and TRBJ1-2; D uncertain. CDR1 and CDR2 from the germline V gene are MNHEY and SVGAGI. Between the trimmed V and J ends, which lost 4 bases and 4 bases, there was a span of 19 bases. This CDR3 comprises 16 residues. The CDR3, as DNA: TGTGCCAGCAGTTCCAATTCCCTATCCCCACTCTATGGCTACACCTTC. It yields the protein CASSSNSLSPLYGYTF.

The chain joins TRBV5-6 to TRBJ2-7, with D tentatively TRBD1 (5 bases). Deletions cut 0 bases from V and 6 bases from J, with 28 bases between. Per germline, CDR1 SGHDT and CDR2 YYEEEE. The CDR3 runs to 19 residues. CDR3 in amino acids: CASSLGGRFGTEVGAEQYF. The CDR3 coding sequence is TGTGCCAGCAGCTTGGGGGGCCGGTTTGGAACAGAAGTAGGGGCCGAGCAGTACTTC.

The chain links TRBV3-1 (or the pseudogene TRBV3-2) to TRBJ1-6; the match to TRBD1 covers 11 bases. The CDR3 covers 15 residues. Germline loops: CDR1 LGHDT, CDR2 YNNKEL (reference sequence). V lost 8 bases and J lost 7; bases outside the gene matches: 7. CDR3 in amino acids: CASRDRGGPNSPLHF. The CDR3 nucleotides read TGTGCCAGCCGGGACAGGGGGGGCCCAAATTCACCCCTCCACTTT.

The chain carries TRBV27 and TRBJ2-2; D is uncertain. The ends were cut back, 0 bases at V and 0 bases at J, with 5 bases in the middle. The CDR3 runs to 15 residues. Per the germline V gene, CDR1 is MNHEY and CDR2 is SMNVEV (reference sequence). CDR3 residues: CASSLSRANTGELFF. The DNA for the CDR3 is TGTGCCAGCAGTTTATCTCGGGCGAACACCGGGGAGCTGTTTTTT.

This clone was seen only a few times. The V call is TRBV7-8, the J call TRBJ1-6; D call uncertain. The CDR3 has 15 amino acids. V lost 5 bases and J 7 bases, leaving 15 bases between the germline ends. Germline assignment: CDR1 SGHVS and CDR2 FQNEAQ. This chain's CDR3 is CASSHVKHENSPLHF. The CDR3 DNA reads TGTGCCAGCAGCCACGTCAAGCACGAGAATTCACCCCTCCACTTT.

The chain uses TRBV7-9 and TRBJ1-1; 7 bases map to TRBD1. The V gene's germline CDR1 is SEHNR and CDR2 FQNEAQ (reference sequence). The trim removed 5 bases at V and 2 bases at J, leaving 5 bases unmatched. The CDR3 contains 14 residues. CDR3 bases: TGTGCCAGCAGCCAGACAGGGCGTAACACTGAAGCTTTCTTT. Its protein is CASSQTGRNTEAFF.

V usage is TRBV7-6 and J usage is TRBJ2-6, with D perhaps matching TRBD1 (5 bases). V gave up 2 bases and J gave up 2 bases, with 13 bases separating them. There are 17 residues in the CDR3. From germline, CDR1 is SGHVS and CDR2 FNYEAQ. CDR3 region: CASSLMTQGTGANVLTF. The DNA for the CDR3 is TGTGCCAGCAGCTTAATGACGCAGGGAACTGGGGCCAACGTCCTGACTTTC.

This rearrangement joins TRBV28 to TRBJ2-1, with TRBD2 matching over 13 bases. The ends lost 6 bases at V and 4 bases at J; junction bases unmatched: 3. Germline V gene sequence: CDR1 MDHEN, CDR2 SYDVKM. The CDR3 extends over 15 amino acids. CDR3 in amino acids: CASRRTSGSYNEQFF. CDR3 DNA sequence: TGTGCCAGCAGGAGGACTAGCGGGAGTTACAATGAGCAGTTCTTC.